The 13 T cell receptor beta chains below all came from one sample that was sequenced in a study of molecular identifiers for immune sequencing clone quantification. TCRdb redid the calling of the PCR reads with MiXCR, one entry per CDR3 protein. The table has hundreds of thousands of distinct CDR3 sequences, roughly 23% seen once. Source material: naive CD8+ T cells from blood, with Jurkat cell RNA spiked in. As to subset: FACS-sorted CD8+CD4-CCR7+CD45RA+ naive T cells. These receptors were collected from a human donor in good health. Some libraries in this study had Jurkat cell RNA spiked in.

On this clonotype itself: This may be a read error: a much more frequent sequence differs by one nucleotide. It is likely a read error, because the conserved phenylalanine at the end of the CDR3 is missing. The rearrangement joins TRBV7-9 to TRBJ1-3; D gene ambiguous. The CDR3 consists of 17 residues. Deletions cut 5 bases from V and 0 bases from J, with 17 bases between. Germline loops: CDR1 SEHNR, CDR2 FQNEAQ (reference sequence). The CDR3, as DNA: TGTGCCAGCAGCATAGACGGACGGCTTTACTCTGGAAACACCATATATGTT. Protein product: CASSIDGRLYSGNTIYV.

Worth noting for this clonotype: This may be a read error, as it is one base from a much larger clone. V usage is TRBV5-6 and J usage is TRBJ2-5; D tentatively fits TRBD1 or TRBD2 (5 bases each). This CDR3 comprises 15 residues. Germline CDR1 and CDR2: SGHDT and YYEEEE. Trimming removed 5 bases at V and 2 bases at J, with 16 bases between. The CDR3, as DNA: TGTGCCAGCAGTTTTGACAGAGGGAAACAAGAGACCCAGTACTTC. It codes for CASSFDRGKQETQYF.

This chain links TRBV20-1 with TRBJ2-2; 11 bases are a match to TRBD2. Trimming removed 3 bases from V and 3 bases from J; junction bases left unmatched: 18. Germline CDR1 is DFQATT and CDR2 is SNEGSKA (reference sequence). The CDR3 covers 20 residues. DNA of the CDR3: TGCAGTGCTAGGGGACAGGAGGCACCGGGACTAGCGGAATACACCGGGGAGCTGTTTTTT. It is translated as CSARGQEAPGLAEYTGELFF.

At least ten counts were recorded for this clonotype. V is TRBV4-1 and J is TRBJ2-7; 13 bases line up with TRBD2. This CDR3 has 16 residues. Germline assignment: CDR1 MGHRA and CDR2 YSYEKL. With V trimmed by 1 base and J by 2 bases, 2 bases remained unmatched. The DNA for the CDR3 is TGCGCCAGCAGCCAAGCAGGGACTAGCGGGGCCTACGAGCAGTACTTC. It encodes CASSQAGTSGAYEQYF.

The chain has TRBV20-1 and TRBJ2-5; tentatively, D is TRBD2 (5 bases). The CDR3 is made up of 14 amino acids. Germline-derived CDR1 and CDR2 are DFQATT and SNEGSKA (reference sequence). V gave up 0 bases and J gave up 2 bases, with 10 bases separating them. The CDR3 nucleotides read TGCAGTGCTAGAGAACTAGGTGGACAAGAGACCCAGTACTTC. It specifies CSARELGGQETQYF.

As concerns this clonotype: The junction and the germline gene differ at one end; a read error may be behind it. The CDR3 DNA follows: TGTACCAGCAGCCCCGGACAGGGTATAGACAAGCAGTACTTC. It specifies CTSSPGQGIDKQYF. V usage is TRBV7-9 and J usage is TRBJ2-7; 8 bases are a match to TRBD1. The CDR3 length is 14 residues. Germline V gene lookup returns CDR1 SEHNR and CDR2 FQNEAQ (reference sequence).

The genes are TRBV12-3 or TRBV12-4 and TRBJ2-7; 8 bases align to TRBD1. Trimming cost V 3 bases and J 4 bases; bases outside gene matches: 8. This CDR3 is built from 15 residues. The CDR3 sequence: CASSFSADREYEQYF. The CDR3, as DNA: TGTGCCAGCAGTTTTTCAGCGGACAGGGAGTACGAGCAGTACTTC.

This clonotype has a count of ten or more. The genes are TRBV6-5 and TRBJ1-4, with 9 bases fitting TRBD1. V dropped 0 bases and J dropped 12; count of bases not matched to a gene: 2. Germline V gene lookup returns CDR1 MNHEY and CDR2 SVGAGI. There are 13 residues in the CDR3. The CDR3 DNA follows: TGTGCCAGCAGTTACTCTAGGACAGGGGAACTGTTTTTT. The encoded protein is CASSYSRTGELFF.

This clonotype has at least ten counts. The rearrangement links TRBV7-9 to TRBJ2-6, with D possibly matching TRBD1 (5 bases). In germline, CDR1 is SEHNR, CDR2 FQNEAQ (reference sequence). Trimming took off 4 bases at V and 0 bases at J, with 10 bases between the two ends. The length of the CDR3 is 16 residues. The CDR3 sequence: CASSSNTGSGANVLTF. The CDR3 DNA reads as TGTGCCAGCAGCTCCAACACAGGCTCTGGGGCCAACGTCCTGACTTTC.

This clonotype was picked up many times. This sequence joins TRBV4-1 and TRBJ2-2; 7 bases fit TRBD2. Germline CDR1 and CDR2: MGHRA and YSYEKL. This CDR3 has 15 amino acids. Trimming removed 4 bases from V and 6 bases from J; junction bases left unmatched: 8. Here the CDR3 reads CASSRSSGASGELFF. The CDR3 DNA is TGCGCCAGCAGCCGTTCAAGCGGGGCCTCCGGGGAGCTGTTTTTT.

This chain uses TRBV11-2 with TRBJ1-2; D gene unclear. Germline CDR1 is SGHAT and CDR2 is FQNNGV. This CDR3 is 14 amino acids long. V lost 2 bases, J lost 2 bases, and 9 bases lay in between. CDR3 nucleotides: TGTGCCAGCAGCTTATCGGCAGAAAACTATGGCTACACCTTC. Its translation is CASSLSAENYGYTF.

At least ten counts were recorded for this clonotype. The chain uses TRBV6-5 and TRBJ2-1, with 7 bases lining up with TRBD1. Per the germline V gene, CDR1 is MNHEY and CDR2 is SVGAGI. V shed 6 bases and J 0 bases; nucleotides not matched to a gene: 5. This CDR3 comprises 15 residues. Here the CDR3 reads CASRSGQSSYNEQFF. CDR3 DNA sequence: TGTGCCAGCAGGTCGGGACAGAGCTCCTACAATGAGCAGTTCTTC.

This clonotype was recorded a few times. The chain carries TRBV6-5 and TRBJ2-1; D is ambiguous. V was shortened by 2 bases and J by 5 bases, with 7 bases between the two germline ends. Germline-derived CDR1 and CDR2 are MNHEY and SVGAGI. The CDR3 contains 13 residues. DNA of the CDR3: TGTGCCAGCAGTTACAGCCGTGACAATGAGCAGTTCTTC. This codes for CASSYSRDNEQFF.